These T cell receptor beta chains were read from a single sample in a study of cytomegalovirus exposure and HLA in healthy donors. Clones were read by immunoSEQ multiplex PCR, and TCRdb kept only the in-frame ones, dropping some. The sample has about 190,000 clones, about 80% seen once. The sequenced sample was PBMCs. The source is a man between 18 and 29 years old in good health and CMV-seropositive. CDR3s include the opening cysteine and the closing phenylalanine or tryptophan. Each record gives: V gene, J gene, CDR3 protein.

TRBV9	TRBJ1-3	CASSATGEMSGNTIYF
TRBV7-2	TRBJ2-3	CASSPLPSTDTQYF
TRBV30	TRBJ2-3	CAWSVKGGGTQYF
TRBV28	TRBJ2-7	CASRPAIDEQYF
TRBV5-1	TRBJ1-1	CASSLGQGAEAFF
TRBV7-6	TRBJ2-5	CASSPARSSGSQETQYF
TRBV7-3	TRBJ2-1	CASSLEWGEQFF
TRBV6-5	TRBJ1-4	CASSYRGDRGQGKLFF
TRBV5-1	TRBJ2-7	CASSLIAGGPYEQYF
TRBV11-2	TRBJ2-7	CASSTRQGGYEQYF
TRBV5-4	TRBJ2-7	CASSLGQESSYEQYF
TRBV4-2	TRBJ1-3	CASSQEGTGTGNTIYF
TRBV4-1	TRBJ2-1	CASSQEGSRGHEQFF
TRBV4-2	TRBJ2-7	CASSQSSGRPSGEQYF
TRBV6-5	TRBJ2-1	CASTREPSYNEQFF
TRBV2	TRBJ2-2	CASSGAGELFF
TRBV28	TRBJ2-7	CASSSFSGNPNEQYF
TRBV5-5	TRBJ2-5	CASSSQGTQETQYF
TRBV4-2	TRBJ1-5	CASSQDRGTQPQHF
TRBV15	TRBJ1-5	CATSRDEGTASNQPQHF
TRBV6-4	TRBJ2-1	CASSDSASGTYGNEQFF
TRBV9	TRBJ2-7	CASSGGTSGPYEQYF
TRBV2	TRBJ1-4	CASSGSGPANEKLFF
TRBV27	TRBJ2-3	CMAREGSTDTQYF
TRBV4-2	TRBJ2-7	CASSTQGGGNSYEQYF
TRBV6-6	TRBJ2-3	CASSYGLAGTDTQYF
TRBV4-3	TRBJ2-7	CASSQEPPGSGRFSYEQYF
TRBV27	TRBJ1-2	CASSRSGSHGYTF
TRBV14	TRBJ2-7	CASSQVSYEQYF
TRBV4-1	TRBJ2-3	CASSPKPRSGRGDTQYF
TRBV7-9	TRBJ2-7	CASTIGGVPYEQYF
TRBV18	TRBJ2-3	CATAPGLADTDTQYF
TRBV5-5	TRBJ2-2	CASSLFLAGERGGELFF
TRBV14	TRBJ2-1	CASSLAGGGYNEQFF
TRBV27	TRBJ2-5	CASSLLGGQGERETQYF
TRBV27	TRBJ2-7	CASSTRTAEQYF
TRBV9	TRBJ2-1	CASSAGRDTQFF
TRBV5-1	TRBJ2-1	CASSLWLGWDEQFF
TRBV5-1	TRBJ2-1	CASSLTSGFYNEQFF
TRBV6-5	TRBJ1-1	CASSTGLHTEAFF